Here is one TCR beta chain with its context. The sample comes from a study of blood T cell repertoires in COVID-19. For the study at large: Sources were T cells, B-cell-depleted T cells, or PBMCs; the material itself was cDNA or gDNA.

Germline V gives CDR1 SGDLS, CDR2 YYNGEE. V trimming: 3 bases; J trimming: 7 bases; junction bases outside the gene matches: 4. The CDR3 length is 14 residues. Methods used by the authors: Estimation of nucleated cell counts was performed using reference gene primer amplification. Sequencing was performed with immunoSEQ multiplex PCR; in TCRdb, only in-frame clones are kept and a portion is missing. That table supplies the V and J calls and clone size; D and trimming were determined from the DNA. Among a few hundred thousand clones listed, around 82% were seen once. This TCR came from a young woman with acute or convalescent COVID-19. The chain has TRBV9 and TRBJ1-6; 7 nucleotides agree with TRBD1. The sequenced sample was peripheral blood. CDR3 protein: CASSETGANSPLHF. The CDR3 nucleotides are TGTGCCAGCAGCGAAACAGGGGCAAATTCACCCCTCCACTTT. The full variable domain, its missing parts supplied by reference TRBV9 and TRBJ1-6, is DSGVTQTPKHLITATGQRVTLRCSPRSGDLSVYWYQQSLDQGLQFLIQYYNGEERAKGNILERFSAQQFPDLHSELNLSSLELGDSALYFCASSETGANSPLHFGNGTRLTVT.